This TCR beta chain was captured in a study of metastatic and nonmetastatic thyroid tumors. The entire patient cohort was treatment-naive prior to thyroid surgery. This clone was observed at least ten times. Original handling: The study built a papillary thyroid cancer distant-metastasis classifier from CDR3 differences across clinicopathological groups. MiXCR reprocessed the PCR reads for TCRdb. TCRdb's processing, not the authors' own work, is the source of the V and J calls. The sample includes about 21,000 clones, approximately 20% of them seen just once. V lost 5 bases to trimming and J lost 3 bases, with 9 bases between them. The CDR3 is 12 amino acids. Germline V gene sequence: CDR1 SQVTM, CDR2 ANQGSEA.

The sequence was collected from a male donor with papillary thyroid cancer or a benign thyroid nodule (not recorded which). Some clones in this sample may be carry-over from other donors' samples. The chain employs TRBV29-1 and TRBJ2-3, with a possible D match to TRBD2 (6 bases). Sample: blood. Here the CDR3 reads CSVSGGTDTQYF. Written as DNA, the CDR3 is TGCAGCGTTAGTGGGGGGACAGATACGCAGTATTTT.